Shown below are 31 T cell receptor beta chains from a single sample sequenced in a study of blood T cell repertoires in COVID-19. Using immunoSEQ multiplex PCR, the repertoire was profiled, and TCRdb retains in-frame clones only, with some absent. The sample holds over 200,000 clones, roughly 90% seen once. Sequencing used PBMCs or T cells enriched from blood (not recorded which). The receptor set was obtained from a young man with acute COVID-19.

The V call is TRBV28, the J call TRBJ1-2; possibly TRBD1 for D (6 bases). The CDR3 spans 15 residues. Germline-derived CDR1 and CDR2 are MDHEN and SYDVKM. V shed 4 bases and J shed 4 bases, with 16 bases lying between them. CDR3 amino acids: CASSSPGGAAYGYTF. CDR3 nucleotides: TGTGCCAGCAGTTCCCCTGGGGGGGCAGCCTATGGCTACACCTTC.

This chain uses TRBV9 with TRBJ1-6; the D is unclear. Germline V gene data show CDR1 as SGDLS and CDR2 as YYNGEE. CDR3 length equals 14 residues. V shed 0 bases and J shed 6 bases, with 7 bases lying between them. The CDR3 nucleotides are TGTGCCAGCAGCGTAGCAAGCTCTAATTCACCCCTCCACTTT. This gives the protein CASSVASSNSPLHF.

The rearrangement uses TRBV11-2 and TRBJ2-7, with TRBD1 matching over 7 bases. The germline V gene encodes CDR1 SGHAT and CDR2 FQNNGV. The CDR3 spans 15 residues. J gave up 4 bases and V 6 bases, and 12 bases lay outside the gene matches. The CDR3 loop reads CASSRIQGNLYEQYF. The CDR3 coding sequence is TGTGCCAGCAGTCGAATACAGGGGAATCTATACGAGCAGTACTTC. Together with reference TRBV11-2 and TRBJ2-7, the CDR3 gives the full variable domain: EAGVAQSPRYKIIEKRQSVAFWCNPISGHATLYWYQQILGQGPKLLIQFQNNGVVDDSQLPKDRFSAERLKGVDSTLKIQPAKLEDSAVYLCASSRIQGNLYEQYFGPGTRLTVT.

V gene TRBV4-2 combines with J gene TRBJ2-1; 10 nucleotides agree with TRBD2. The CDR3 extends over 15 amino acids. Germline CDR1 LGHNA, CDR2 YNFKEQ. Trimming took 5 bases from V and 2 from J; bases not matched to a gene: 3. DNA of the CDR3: TGTGCCAGCAGCGAAGCGGGAGGGCCCTACAATGAGCAGTTCTTC. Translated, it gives CASSEAGGPYNEQFF.

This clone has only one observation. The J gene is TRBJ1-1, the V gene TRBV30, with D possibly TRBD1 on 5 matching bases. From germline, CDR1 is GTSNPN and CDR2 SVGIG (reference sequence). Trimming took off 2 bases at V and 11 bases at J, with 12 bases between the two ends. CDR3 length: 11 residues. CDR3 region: CAWSPRGYAFF. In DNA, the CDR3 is TGTGCCTGGAGTCCTAGGGGATATGCTTTCTTT.

CDR3 bases: TGTGCCAGTATGACAGGGAACACTGAAGCTTTCTTT. The encoded protein is CASMTGNTEAFF. The rearrangement uses TRBV19 and TRBJ1-1; weak D call: TRBD1 (6 bases). Germline CDR1 and CDR2: LNHDA and SQIVND (reference sequence). Trimming left V 7 bases short and J 1 base short, with 7 bases between. The CDR3 runs 12 residues.

CDR3 DNA sequence: TGTGCCAGCAGCTTTGGGGGGTTCGGAGAGACCCAGTACTTC. The encoded protein is CASSFGGFGETQYF. The chain is built from TRBV5-4 and TRBJ2-5; D possibly corresponds to TRBD2 (6 bases). Trimming removed 2 bases at V and 4 bases at J, with 12 bases between. Germline V gene data show CDR1 as SGHNT and CDR2 as YYREEE (reference sequence). The CDR3 consists of 14 residues.

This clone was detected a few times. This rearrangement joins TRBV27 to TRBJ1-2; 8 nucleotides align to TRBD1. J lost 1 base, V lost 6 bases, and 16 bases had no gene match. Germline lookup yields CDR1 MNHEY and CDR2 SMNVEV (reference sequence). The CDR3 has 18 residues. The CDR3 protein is CASRPVLTGAHGNYGYTF. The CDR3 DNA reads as TGTGCCAGCAGGCCTGTCCTGACAGGGGCGCACGGTAACTATGGCTACACCTTC.

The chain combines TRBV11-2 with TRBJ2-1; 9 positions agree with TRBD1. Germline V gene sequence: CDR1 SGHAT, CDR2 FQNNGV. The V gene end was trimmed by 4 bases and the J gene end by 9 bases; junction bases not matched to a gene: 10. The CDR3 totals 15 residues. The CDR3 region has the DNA TGTGCCAGCAGCTCCTGGACAGGGGCAGACAGTGAGCAGTTCTTC. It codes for CASSSWTGADSEQFF.

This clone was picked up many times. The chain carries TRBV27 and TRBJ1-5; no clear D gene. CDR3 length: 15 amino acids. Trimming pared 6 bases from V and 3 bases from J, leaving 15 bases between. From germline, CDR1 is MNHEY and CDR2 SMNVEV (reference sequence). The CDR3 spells CASSSLGSDNQPQHF. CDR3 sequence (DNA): TGTGCCAGCAGCTCCCTCGGGAGCGACAATCAGCCCCAGCATTTT.

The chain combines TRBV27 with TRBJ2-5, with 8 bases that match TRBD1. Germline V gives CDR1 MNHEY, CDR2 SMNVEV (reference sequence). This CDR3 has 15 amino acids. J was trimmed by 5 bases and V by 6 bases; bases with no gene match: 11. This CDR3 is CASSSTGQAGETQYF. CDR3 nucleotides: TGTGCCAGCAGCTCCACGGGACAGGCAGGGGAGACCCAGTACTTC.

The CDR3 DNA sequence: TGTGCCAGCGGGACAGGTGACACAGATACGCAGTATTTT. Amino acid sequence: CASGTGDTDTQYF. This sequence joins TRBV6-5 and TRBJ2-3, with TRBD1 matching over 8 bases. CDR1 MNHEY and CDR2 SVGAGI come from the germline V gene. Trimming cost V 8 bases and J 2 bases; bases outside gene matches: 3. This CDR3 is 13 amino acids long.

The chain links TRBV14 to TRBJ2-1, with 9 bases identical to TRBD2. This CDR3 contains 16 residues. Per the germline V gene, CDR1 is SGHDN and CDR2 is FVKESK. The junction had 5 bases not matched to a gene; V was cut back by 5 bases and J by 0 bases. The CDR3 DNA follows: TGTGCCAGCAGCTCACTAGCGGGTAGCTCCTACAATGAGCAGTTCTTC. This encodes CASSSLAGSSYNEQFF.

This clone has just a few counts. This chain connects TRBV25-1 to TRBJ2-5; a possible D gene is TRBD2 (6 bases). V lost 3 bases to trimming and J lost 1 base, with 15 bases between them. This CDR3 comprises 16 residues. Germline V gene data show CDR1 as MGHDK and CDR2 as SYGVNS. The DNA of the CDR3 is TGTGCCAGCAGTGAGGGCGGGAAAAGCGGCCAAGAGACCCAGTACTTC. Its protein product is CASSEGGKSGQETQYF. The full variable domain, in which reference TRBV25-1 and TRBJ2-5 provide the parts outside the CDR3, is EADIYQTPRYLVIGTGKKITLECSQTMGHDKMYWYQQDPGMELHLIHYSYGVNSTEKGDLSSESTVSRIRTEHFPLTLESARPSHTSQYLCASSEGGKSGQETQYFGPGTRLLVL.

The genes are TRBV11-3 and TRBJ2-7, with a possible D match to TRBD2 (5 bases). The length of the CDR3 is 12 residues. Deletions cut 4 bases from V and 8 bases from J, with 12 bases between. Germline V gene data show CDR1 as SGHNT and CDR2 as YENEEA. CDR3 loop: CASSSNDGKQYF. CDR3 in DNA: TGTGCCAGCAGCTCGAACGACGGGAAGCAGTACTTC.

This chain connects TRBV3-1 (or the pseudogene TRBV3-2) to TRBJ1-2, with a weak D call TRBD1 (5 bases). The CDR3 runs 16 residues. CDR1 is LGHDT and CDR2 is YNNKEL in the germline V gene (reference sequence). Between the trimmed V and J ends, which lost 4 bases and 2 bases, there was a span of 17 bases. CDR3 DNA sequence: TGTGCCAGCAGCCCACCAGGAGAGACAGCGAACTATGGCTACACCTTC. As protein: CASSPPGETANYGYTF.

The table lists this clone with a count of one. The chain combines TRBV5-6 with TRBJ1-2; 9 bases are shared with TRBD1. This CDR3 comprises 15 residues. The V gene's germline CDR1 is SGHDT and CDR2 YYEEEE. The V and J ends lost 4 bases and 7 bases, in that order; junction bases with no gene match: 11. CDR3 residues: CASSGLGTGPSGYTF. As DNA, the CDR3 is TGTGCCAGCAGCGGACTTGGGACAGGGCCAAGTGGCTACACCTTC. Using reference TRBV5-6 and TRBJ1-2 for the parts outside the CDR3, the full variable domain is DAGVTQSPTHLIKTRGQQVTLRCSPKSGHDTVSWYQQALGQGPQFIFQYYEEEERQRGNFPDRFSGHQFPNYSSELNVNALLLGDSALYLCASSGLGTGPSGYTFGSGTRLTVV.

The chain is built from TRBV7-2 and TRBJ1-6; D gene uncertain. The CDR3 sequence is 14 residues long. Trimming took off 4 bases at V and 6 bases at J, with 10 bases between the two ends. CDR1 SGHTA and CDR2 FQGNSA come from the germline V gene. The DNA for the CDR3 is TGTGCCAGCAGCTCCGGGTTTTCTAATTCACCCCTCCACTTT. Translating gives CASSSGFSNSPLHF.

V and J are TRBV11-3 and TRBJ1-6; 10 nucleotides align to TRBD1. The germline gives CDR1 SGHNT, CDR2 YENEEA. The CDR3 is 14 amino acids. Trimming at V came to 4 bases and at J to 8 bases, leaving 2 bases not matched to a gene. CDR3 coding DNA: TGTGCCAGCAGCTCCGGGACAGGGGATTCACCCCTCCACTTT. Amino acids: CASSSGTGDSPLHF.

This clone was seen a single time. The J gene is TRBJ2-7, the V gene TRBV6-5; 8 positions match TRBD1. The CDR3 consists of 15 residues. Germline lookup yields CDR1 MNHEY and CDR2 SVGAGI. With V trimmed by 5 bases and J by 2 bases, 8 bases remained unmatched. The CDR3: CASSKDYRGAYEQYF. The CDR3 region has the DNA TGTGCCAGCAGTAAGGATTACAGGGGGGCCTACGAGCAGTACTTC.

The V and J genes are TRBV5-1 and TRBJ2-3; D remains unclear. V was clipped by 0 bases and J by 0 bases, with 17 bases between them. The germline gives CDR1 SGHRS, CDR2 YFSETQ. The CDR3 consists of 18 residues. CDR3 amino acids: CASSLGLVSTVSTDTQYF. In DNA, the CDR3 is TGCGCCAGCAGCTTGGGGCTCGTTAGTACAGTTAGCACAGATACGCAGTATTTT. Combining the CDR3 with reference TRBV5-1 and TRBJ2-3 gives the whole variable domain KAGVTQTPRYLIKTRGQQVTLSCSPISGHRSVSWYQQTPGQGLQFLFEYFSETQRNKGNFPGRFSGRQFSNSRSEMNVSTLELGDSALYLCASSLGLVSTVSTDTQYFGPGTRLTVL.

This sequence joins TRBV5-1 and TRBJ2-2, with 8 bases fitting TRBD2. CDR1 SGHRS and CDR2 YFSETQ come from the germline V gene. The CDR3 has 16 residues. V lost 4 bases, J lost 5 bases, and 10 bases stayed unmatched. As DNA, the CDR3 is TGCGCCAGCAGCCTACCACCGGGACTAGGGACCGGGGAGCTGTTTTTT. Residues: CASSLPPGLGTGELFF.

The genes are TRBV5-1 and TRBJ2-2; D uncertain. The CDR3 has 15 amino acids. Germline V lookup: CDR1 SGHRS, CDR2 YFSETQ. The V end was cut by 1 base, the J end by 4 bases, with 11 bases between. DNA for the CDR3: TGCGCCAGCAGCTTGCTACGGGTTCTCACCGGGGAGCTGTTTTTT. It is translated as CASSLLRVLTGELFF.

CDR3 sequence reads: CASSPDRGSYEQYF. In DNA form, the CDR3 reads TGTGCCAGCAGCCCCGACAGGGGGTCCTACGAGCAGTACTTC. The chain carries TRBV7-9 and TRBJ2-7; 9 bases are shared with TRBD1. The CDR3 contains 14 residues. CDR1 and CDR2 from the germline V gene are SEHNR and FQNEAQ (reference sequence). Trimming removed 5 bases from V and 1 base from J; junction bases left unmatched: 3.

CDR3 sequence (DNA): TGTGCCAGCTCCTCCTCCGGGACTAGCTACAATGAGCAGTTCTTC. Translating it yields CASSSSGTSYNEQFF. The chain couples TRBV18 to TRBJ2-1; 8 nucleotides line up with TRBD2. Germline V lookup: CDR1 KGHSH, CDR2 LQKENI. The CDR3 runs 15 residues. Trimming removed 6 bases from V and 3 bases from J; junction bases left unmatched: 7.

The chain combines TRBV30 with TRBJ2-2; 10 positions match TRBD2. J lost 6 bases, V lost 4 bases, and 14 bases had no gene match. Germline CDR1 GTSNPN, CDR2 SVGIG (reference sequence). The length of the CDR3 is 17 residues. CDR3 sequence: CAWNLGRTSGFPGELFF. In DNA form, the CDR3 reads TGTGCCTGGAATTTGGGAAGGACTAGCGGCTTCCCCGGGGAGCTGTTTTTT.

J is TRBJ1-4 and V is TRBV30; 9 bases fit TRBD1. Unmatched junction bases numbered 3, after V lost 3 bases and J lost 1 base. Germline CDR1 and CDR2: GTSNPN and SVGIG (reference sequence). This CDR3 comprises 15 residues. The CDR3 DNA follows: TGTGCCTGGAGCCGACAGGGGGTAACTAATGAAAAACTGTTTTTT. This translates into CAWSRQGVTNEKLFF. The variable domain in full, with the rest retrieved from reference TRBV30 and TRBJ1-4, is SQTIHQWPATLVQPVGSPLSLECTVEGTSNPNLYWYRQAAGRGLQLLFYSVGIGQISSEVPQNLSASRPQDRQFILSSKKLLLSDSGFYLCAWSRQGVTNEKLFFGSGTQLSVL.

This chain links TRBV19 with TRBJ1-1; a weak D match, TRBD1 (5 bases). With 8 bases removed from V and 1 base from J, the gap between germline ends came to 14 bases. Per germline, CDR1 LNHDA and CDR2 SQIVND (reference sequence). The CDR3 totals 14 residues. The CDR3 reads CASQSIGQNTEAFF. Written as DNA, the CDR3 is TGTGCCAGTCAATCGATTGGACAGAACACTGAAGCTTTCTTT.

CDR3 sequence reads: CASSFLLAGDEQYF. Written as DNA, the CDR3 is TGTGCCAGCAGTTTCCTGCTAGCGGGAGACGAGCAGTACTTC. The chain recombines TRBV27 with TRBJ2-7; 10 nucleotides match TRBD2. With V trimmed by 3 bases and J by 5 bases, 4 bases remained unmatched. The germline V gene has CDR1 MNHEY and CDR2 SMNVEV (reference sequence). The CDR3 is 14 residues long.

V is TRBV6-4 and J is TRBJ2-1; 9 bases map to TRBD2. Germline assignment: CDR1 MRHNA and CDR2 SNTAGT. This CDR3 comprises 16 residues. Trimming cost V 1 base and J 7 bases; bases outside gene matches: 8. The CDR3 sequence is CASSDFSGRVGNEQFF. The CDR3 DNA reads TGTGCCAGCAGTGACTTTAGCGGGAGAGTTGGTAATGAGCAGTTCTTC.

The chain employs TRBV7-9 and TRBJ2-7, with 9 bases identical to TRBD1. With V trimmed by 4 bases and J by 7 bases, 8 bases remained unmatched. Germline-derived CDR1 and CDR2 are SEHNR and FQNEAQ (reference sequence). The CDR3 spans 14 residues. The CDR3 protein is CASSSLRQGDEQYF. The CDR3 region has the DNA TGTGCCAGCAGCTCACTTCGACAGGGGGATGAGCAGTACTTC.